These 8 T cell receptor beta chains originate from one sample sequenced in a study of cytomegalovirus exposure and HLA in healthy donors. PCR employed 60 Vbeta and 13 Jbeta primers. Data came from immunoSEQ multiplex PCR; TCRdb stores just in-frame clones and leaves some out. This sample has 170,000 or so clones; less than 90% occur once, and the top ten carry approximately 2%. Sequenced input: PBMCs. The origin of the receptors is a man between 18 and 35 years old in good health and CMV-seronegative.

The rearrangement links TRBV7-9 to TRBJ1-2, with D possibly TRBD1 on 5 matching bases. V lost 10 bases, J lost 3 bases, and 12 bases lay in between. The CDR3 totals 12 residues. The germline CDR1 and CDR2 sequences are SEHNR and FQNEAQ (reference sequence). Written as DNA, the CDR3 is TGTGCCATCGGAGGAGGGGACTATGGCTACACCTTC. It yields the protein CAIGGGDYGYTF.

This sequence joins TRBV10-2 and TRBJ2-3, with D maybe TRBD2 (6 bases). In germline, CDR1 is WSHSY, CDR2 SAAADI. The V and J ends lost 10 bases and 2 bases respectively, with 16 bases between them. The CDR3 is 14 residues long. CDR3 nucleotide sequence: TGCGCCACCACCTCGGGACTCCTCACAGATACGCAGTATTTT. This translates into CATTSGLLTDTQYF.

The CDR3 bases are TGTGCCAGCAGGACAGGGAAACAGCCCCAGCATTTT. It specifies CASRTGKQPQHF. This sequence joins TRBV28 and TRBJ1-5, with TRBD1 identical over 7 bases. Trimming took 6 bases from V and 7 from J; bases not matched to a gene: 3. Germline values: CDR1 MDHEN, CDR2 SYDVKM. The length of the CDR3 is 12 residues.

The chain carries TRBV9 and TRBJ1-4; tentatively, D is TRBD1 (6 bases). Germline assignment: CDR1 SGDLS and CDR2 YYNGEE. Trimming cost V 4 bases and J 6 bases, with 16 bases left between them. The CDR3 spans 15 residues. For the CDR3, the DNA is TGTGCCAGCAGCCCTTACAGGGAATTCGATGAAAAACTGTTTTTT. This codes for CASSPYREFDEKLFF.

In DNA form, the CDR3 reads TGTGCCAGCAGCTTAAGACTAGCGGGAGACGAGCAGTACTTC. Encoded protein: CASSLRLAGDEQYF. The chain couples TRBV7-8 to TRBJ2-7; 12 bases align to TRBD2. The CDR3 consists of 14 residues. Germline-derived CDR1 and CDR2 are SGHVS and FQNEAQ. The trim removed 2 bases at V and 5 bases at J, leaving 1 base unmatched.

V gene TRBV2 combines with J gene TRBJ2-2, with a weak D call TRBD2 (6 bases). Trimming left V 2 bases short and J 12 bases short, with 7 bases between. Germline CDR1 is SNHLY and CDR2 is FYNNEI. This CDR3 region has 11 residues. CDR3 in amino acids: CASSELAKLFF. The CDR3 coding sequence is TGTGCCAGCAGTGAACTAGCGAAGCTGTTTTTT.

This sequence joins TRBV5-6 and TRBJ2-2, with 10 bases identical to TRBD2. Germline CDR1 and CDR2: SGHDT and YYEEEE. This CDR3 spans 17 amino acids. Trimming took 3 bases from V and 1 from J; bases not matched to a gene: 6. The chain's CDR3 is CASSSPSGGLNTGELFF. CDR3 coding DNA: TGTGCCAGCAGCTCCCCTAGCGGGGGCCTGAACACCGGGGAGCTGTTTTTT.

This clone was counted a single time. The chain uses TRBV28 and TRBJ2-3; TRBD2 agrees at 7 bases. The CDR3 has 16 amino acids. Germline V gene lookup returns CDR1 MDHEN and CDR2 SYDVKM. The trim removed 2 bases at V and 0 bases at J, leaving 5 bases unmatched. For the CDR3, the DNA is TGTGCCAGCAGTTTACCACTAGCGCTGAGCACAGATACGCAGTATTTT. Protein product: CASSLPLALSTDTQYF.